This is a list of T cell receptor beta chains from one sample in a study of beta chain features in type 1 diabetes. Profiled with immunoSEQ multiplex PCR; TCRdb holds only in-frame clones, not every one. The sample has 300,000 to 400,000 clones, 8% to 10% seen once; the top ten hold roughly 0.54%. Sequenced sample: central memory CD4+ T cells from blood. The receptors here all came from a man younger than 40 with type 1 diabetes. The CDR3 runs from the conserved cysteine through the conserved F or W. The D gene is left open where the match is weak. Only some rows state a clone size, as once, few, many or a class for expanded clones.

v_gene,abundance,j_gene,d_gene,CDR3aa,CDR3nt
TRBV2,-,TRBJ2-7,TRBD2,CASSDNGLAESYEQYF,TGTGCCAGCAGTGATAATGGGCTAGCGGAATCCTACGAGCAGTACTTC
TRBV5-3,-,TRBJ2-1,-,CARSDAKRLSIHEQFF,TGTGCCAGAAGCGATGCCAAAAGACTAAGTATCCATGAGCAGTTCTTC
TRBV7-2,-,TRBJ2-3,-,CASSRDSTDTQYF,TGTGCCAGCAGCAGAGACAGCACAGATACGCAGTATTTT
TRBV7-2,few,TRBJ1-1,-,CASSSREDTEAFF,TGTGCCAGCAGCTCGAGAGAAGACACTGAAGCTTTCTTT
TRBV7-2,few,TRBJ2-7,-,CASSLRAGPYEQYF,TGTGCCAGCAGCTTACGGGCAGGGCCCTACGAGCAGTACTTC
TRBV4-2,-,TRBJ2-1,-,CASSPRRVDEQFF,TGTGCCAGCAGCCCTCGCAGGGTGGATGAGCAGTTCTTC
TRBV7-9,-,TRBJ1-6,TRBD1,CASSQGQGLTSPLHF,TGTGCCAGCAGCCAAGGACAGGGGTTAACTTCACCCCTCCACTTT
TRBV5-1,few,TRBJ2-3,TRBD2,CASTREGSPDTQYF,TGCGCCAGCACTCGGGAGGGCTCTCCAGATACGCAGTATTTT
TRBV9,few,TRBJ2-7,-,CASSVEGWGNEQYF,TGTGCCAGCAGCGTAGAGGGTTGGGGTAACGAGCAGTACTTC
TRBV5-1,-,TRBJ1-3,TRBD1,CASSLRTGDGNTIYF,TGCGCCAGCAGCTTGCGGACAGGGGACGGAAACACCATATATTTT
TRBV10-3,many,TRBJ2-3,TRBD2,CAISDRVAGGGDTQYF,TGTGCCATCAGTGATAGGGTAGCGGGAGGTGGAGATACGCAGTATTTT
TRBV11-2,-,TRBJ2-7,-,CASRLHPGIYEQYF,TGTGCCAGCCGCCTCCATCCCGGCATCTACGAGCAGTACTTC
TRBV28,many,TRBJ1-2,-,CASSPFSPNGYTF,TGTGCCAGCAGTCCCTTCTCCCCCAATGGCTACACCTTC
TRBV29-1,few,TRBJ2-7,-,CSVRVVYEQYF,TGCAGCGTTAGGGTAGTTTACGAGCAGTACTTC
TRBV7-7,few,TRBJ2-1,-,CASSLRLGGDNEQFF,TGTGCCAGCAGCTTACGACTAGGGGGGGACAATGAGCAGTTCTTC
TRBV27,-,TRBJ1-5,-,CASSFGRGGGQPQHF,TGTGCCAGCAGTTTTGGGCGGGGTGGGGGTCAGCCCCAGCATTTT
TRBV19,many,TRBJ2-6,TRBD2,CASRLAGGSGANVLTF,TGTGCCAGTAGACTAGCGGGAGGCTCTGGGGCCAACGTCCTGACTTTC
TRBV11-3,-,TRBJ2-1,-,CASSLDQGGSGAYNEQFF,TGTGCCAGCAGCTTAGATCAAGGGGGGTCAGGGGCTTACAATGAGCAGTTCTTC
TRBV25-1,few,TRBJ2-7,TRBD2,CASSDPGLAGVDEQYF,TGTGCCAGCAGTGATCCGGGACTAGCGGGAGTCGACGAGCAGTACTTC
TRBV9,-,TRBJ2-7,-,CASSVGTPPPYEQYF,TGTGCCAGCAGCGTTGGGACTCCACCGCCCTACGAGCAGTACTTC
TRBV28,few,TRBJ2-4,TRBD1,CASSPETGTDKNIQYF,TGTGCCAGCAGTCCCGAGACAGGGACGGACAAAAACATTCAGTACTTC
TRBV5-4,few,TRBJ2-2,-,CASSQAFSPGELFF,TGCGCCAGCAGCCAAGCGTTTAGTCCCGGGGAGCTGTTTTTT
TRBV7-2,few,TRBJ2-2,-,CASSPGTANTGELFF,TGTGCCAGCAGCCCCGGGACCGCGAACACCGGGGAGCTGTTTTTT
TRBV7-6,few,TRBJ2-7,-,CASSLNRGASYEQYF,TGTGCCAGCAGCCTTAATAGGGGAGCGTCTTACGAGCAGTACTTC
TRBV6-6,few,TRBJ2-5,TRBD1,CASSMDRGKETQYF,TGTGCCAGCAGCATGGACAGGGGAAAAGAGACCCAGTACTTC
TRBV4-1,once,TRBJ2-4,-,CASSQVQGAKNIQYF,TGCGCCAGCAGCCAAGTGCAGGGAGCCAAAAACATTCAGTACTTC
TRBV7-3,-,TRBJ2-3,-,CASSFTGTSTDTQYF,TGTGCCAGCAGCTTCACCGGGACCAGCACAGATACGCAGTATTTT
TRBV6-5,few,TRBJ2-7,-,CASSYSIAGSYEQYF,TGTGCCAGCAGTTACTCGATCGCCGGCTCCTACGAGCAGTACTTC
TRBV2,-,TRBJ1-2,TRBD1,CASLYPGQGSGGYTF,TGTGCCAGCTTATATCCGGGACAGGGGTCGGGCGGCTACACCTTC
TRBV11-2,-,TRBJ1-1,TRBD1,CASSSLGTGVHTEAFF,TGTGCCAGCAGCTCCCTGGGGACAGGGGTTCACACTGAAGCTTTCTTT
TRBV5-4,-,TRBJ2-3,TRBD1,CASSPPRTGTQYF,TGTGCCAGCAGCCCGCCTCGGACAGGCACGCAGTATTTT
TRBV5-4,-,TRBJ2-7,TRBD2,CASSSGLAGRSEQYF,TGTGCCAGCAGCTCCGGACTAGCGGGTAGGTCCGAGCAGTACTTC
TRBV19,-,TRBJ2-7,-,CASSGTENYEQYF,TGTGCCAGTAGCGGGACGGAGAACTACGAGCAGTACTTC
TRBV7-9,many,TRBJ2-3,TRBD2,CASSLAPSGTADTQYF,TGTGCCAGCAGCTTAGCGCCTAGCGGGACGGCAGATACGCAGTATTTT
TRBV7-9,-,TRBJ2-7,TRBD1,CASTPLGQLSYEQYF,TGTGCCAGCACCCCCCTGGGACAGCTGTCCTACGAGCAGTACTTC
TRBV4-2,-,TRBJ1-4,-,CASSQVNHATNEKLFF,TGTGCCAGCAGCCAAGTAAACCATGCAACTAATGAAAAACTGTTTTTT
TRBV10-3,few,TRBJ2-2,TRBD1,CAIRIDGQGPGELFF,TGTGCCATCAGGATAGACGGACAGGGCCCCGGGGAGCTGTTTTTT
TRBV5-1,-,TRBJ2-1,TRBD2,CASSSGGSNEQFF,TGCGCCAGCAGCTCGGGGGGATCCAATGAGCAGTTCTTC
TRBV5-6,few,TRBJ2-7,TRBD1,CASSLAGQGSEQYF,TGTGCCAGCAGCTTGGCGGGACAGGGTAGCGAGCAGTACTTC
TRBV28,few,TRBJ1-5,-,CASSLGGPGYQPQHF,TGTGCCAGCAGTTTAGGAGGGCCCGGGTATCAGCCCCAGCATTTT
TRBV5-4,-,TRBJ2-7,-,CASSLGFSGTYEQYF,TGTGCCAGCAGCTTGGGTTTTAGCGGAACCTACGAGCAGTACTTC
TRBV7-9,-,TRBJ2-1,-,CASSLVFDRSYNEQFF,TGTGCCAGCAGCTTAGTATTCGACAGGTCCTACAATGAGCAGTTCTTC
TRBV10-3,many,TRBJ1-3,-,CAITSQGSSGNTIYF,TGTGCCATCACAAGTCAGGGGAGCTCTGGAAACACCATATATTTT
TRBV6-6,-,TRBJ1-6,TRBD1,CASSHRGPDSPLHF,TGTGCCAGCAGCCACAGGGGGCCAGATTCACCCCTCCACTTT
TRBV7-7,-,TRBJ2-7,-,CASSSGPQALSSEQYF,TGTGCCAGCAGCTCCGGGCCCCAAGCGCTATCCAGCGAGCAGTACTTC
TRBV19,many,TRBJ2-7,-,CASSPKGGDSYEQYF,TGTGCCAGTAGCCCCAAAGGGGGGGATTCCTACGAGCAGTACTTC
TRBV7-3,-,TRBJ2-1,-,CASTPSAGVNEQFF,TGTGCCAGCACACCATCCGCGGGTGTTAATGAGCAGTTCTTC
TRBV2,many,TRBJ1-1,TRBD1,CASSVETGGTEAFF,TGTGCCAGCAGTGTCGAGACAGGGGGCACTGAAGCTTTCTTT
TRBV7-7,-,TRBJ2-7,TRBD2,CASSLRTRHFCEQYF,TGTGCTAGCAGCTTACGGACTAGACACTTCTGCGAGCAGTACTTC
TRBV18,-,TRBJ1-5,-,CASSPEQSNQPQHF,TGTGCCAGCTCACCAGAACAGAGCAATCAGCCCCAGCATTTT
TRBV6-1,-,TRBJ2-7,TRBD2,CASTLLTSGVYEQYF,TGTGCCAGCACCCTATTGACTAGCGGGGTATACGAGCAGTACTTC
TRBV5-1,few,TRBJ2-1,-,CASSPRVDEQFF,TGCGCCAGCAGCCCAAGGGTCGATGAGCAGTTCTTC